Shown below are 26 T cell receptor beta chains from a single sample sequenced in a study of blood T cell repertoires in COVID-19. Libraries were prepared by immunoSEQ multiplex PCR; TCRdb keeps only in-frame clonotypes and omits some of them. The sample comprises around 200,000 clones, 83% of which are singletons, and around 1.3% rests with the top ten. Sequenced: peripheral blood. All receptors derive from a woman aged 30 to 39 with COVID-19, enrolled during active disease.

The J gene is TRBJ2-2, the V gene TRBV4-3, with 7 bases lining up with TRBD2. CDR1 LGHNA and CDR2 YSLEER come from the germline V gene. CDR3 length: 15 residues. With V trimmed by 3 bases and J by 11 bases, 12 bases remained unmatched. DNA of the CDR3: TGCGCCAGCAGCCAGGGGAAGGGCGGGAGCCAAGAGCTGTTTTTT. Translation gives CASSQGKGGSQELFF.

The table lists this clone with a count of one. V gene TRBV28 combines with J gene TRBJ2-7; 10 bases map to TRBD1. J was trimmed by 3 bases and V by 7 bases; bases with no gene match: 15. From germline, CDR1 is MDHEN and CDR2 SYDVKM. This CDR3 is 17 amino acids long. DNA of the CDR3: TGTGCCAGCACCCTGGGGGGGACAGGGGATTCGGACTACGAGCAGTACTTC. Residues: CASTLGGTGDSDYEQYF. Full variable domain (missing parts from reference TRBV28 and TRBJ2-7): DVKVTQSSRYLVKRTGEKVFLECVQDMDHENMFWYRQDPGLGLRLIYFSYDVKMKEKGDIPEGYSVSREKKERFSLILESASTNQTSMYLCASTLGGTGDSDYEQYFGPGTRLTVT.

This clone was counted once. The rearrangement joins TRBV3-1 (or the pseudogene TRBV3-2) to TRBJ1-4; 8 nucleotides line up with TRBD1. The CDR3 has 18 residues. J gave up 3 bases and V 0 bases, and 9 bases lay outside the gene matches. The germline gives CDR1 LGHDT, CDR2 YNNKEL (reference sequence). DNA for the CDR3: TGTGCCAGCAGCCAAGAAATCCAGGGGGCTTTATCTAATGAAAAACTGTTTTTT. Residues: CASSQEIQGALSNEKLFF.

The chain employs TRBV9 and TRBJ1-1; 7 bases align to TRBD1. Germline V gives CDR1 SGDLS, CDR2 YYNGEE. V trimming: 4 bases; J trimming: 4 bases; junction bases outside the gene matches: 4. The CDR3 length is 13 residues. The DNA for the CDR3 is TGTGCCAGCAGCCGAGGGGGCAGCACTGAAGCTTTCTTT. It yields the protein CASSRGGSTEAFF.

The J gene is TRBJ1-3, the V gene TRBV7-2, with 10 bases identical to TRBD1. Germline lookup yields CDR1 SGHTA and CDR2 FQGNSA. This CDR3 contains 16 residues. V lost 7 bases and J lost 0; bases outside the gene matches: 6. DNA for the CDR3: TGTGCCAGCACCGGGACAGGGGCCTACTCTGGAAACACCATATATTTT. It yields the protein CASTGTGAYSGNTIYF.

V gene TRBV7-9 combines with J gene TRBJ2-5, with 8 nucleotides matching TRBD2. CDR3 length: 15 amino acids. V lost 4 bases, J lost 10 bases, and 14 bases stayed unmatched. Germline CDR1 reads SEHNR; CDR2 reads FQNEAQ (reference sequence). CDR3 coding DNA: TGTGCCAGCAGCTCAAAACCGTTAAGCGGGAGTGACCAGTACTTC. This sequence encodes CASSSKPLSGSDQYF. Drawing the rest from reference TRBV7-9 and TRBJ2-5, the complete variable domain is DTGVSQNPRHKITKRGQNVTFRCDPISEHNRLYWYRQTLGQGPEFLTYFQNEAQLEKSRLLSDRFSAERPKGSFSTLEIQRTEQGDSAMYLCASSSKPLSGSDQYFGPGTRLLVL.

The genes are TRBV6-4 and TRBJ2-7; possibly TRBD2 for D (6 bases). V was shortened by 2 bases and J by 4 bases, with 21 bases between the two germline ends. In germline, CDR1 is MRHNA, CDR2 SNTAGT. This CDR3 region has 17 residues. CDR3 amino acids: CASSDEEGRFGRYEQYF. CDR3 sequence (DNA): TGTGCCAGCAGTGACGAGGAGGGACGGTTTGGGAGGTACGAGCAGTACTTC.

The genes are TRBV19 and TRBJ2-7, with a tentative D call TRBD1 (5 bases). Trimming left V 4 bases short and J 3 bases short, with 10 bases between. CDR3 length: 13 residues. Germline V gives CDR1 LNHDA, CDR2 SQIVND (reference sequence). CDR3 residues: CASSTRVSYEQYF. CDR3 in DNA: TGTGCCAGTAGTACCAGGGTTAGCTACGAGCAGTACTTC.

This sequence joins TRBV20-1 and TRBJ1-2; D unclear. V gave up 1 base and J gave up 2 bases, with 2 bases separating them. The CDR3 extends over 11 amino acids. CDR1 is DFQATT, CDR2 SNEGSKA, per germline (reference sequence). CDR3 nucleotide sequence: TGCAGTGCTAGAGCGAACTATGGCTACACCTTC. Its translation: CSARANYGYTF.

This chain links TRBV5-1 with TRBJ2-3; 14 positions match TRBD2. This CDR3 contains 19 residues. Trimming took 0 bases from V and 1 from J; bases not matched to a gene: 7. The germline V gene has CDR1 SGHRS and CDR2 YFSETQ. The CDR3 sequence: CASSLAGTSGSFGTDTQYF. The CDR3 nucleotides read TGCGCCAGCAGCTTGGCGGGGACTAGCGGGAGTTTCGGCACAGATACGCAGTATTTT. The complete variable domain, with remaining parts taken from reference TRBV5-1 and TRBJ2-3, reads KAGVTQTPRYLIKTRGQQVTLSCSPISGHRSVSWYQQTPGQGLQFLFEYFSETQRNKGNFPGRFSGRQFSNSRSEMNVSTLELGDSALYLCASSLAGTSGSFGTDTQYFGPGTRLTVL.

Only one count was recorded for this clone. In the same sample, other DNA sequences code for this CDR3. The rearrangement joins TRBV9 to TRBJ2-3, with no clear D. The CDR3 length is 14 residues. Per the germline V gene, CDR1 is SGDLS and CDR2 is YYNGEE. The germline V and J ends were trimmed by 0 bases and 0 bases, with 5 bases remaining between them. The CDR3: CASSVVGSTDTQYF. CDR3 DNA: TGTGCCAGCAGCGTAGTCGGTAGCACAGATACGCAGTATTTT.

This chain uses TRBV15 with TRBJ1-3; 7 bases align to TRBD1. The ends lost 1 base at V and 9 bases at J; junction bases unmatched: 9. The CDR3 is made up of 15 amino acids. CDR1 LNHNV and CDR2 YYDKDF come from the germline V gene (reference sequence). Here the CDR3 reads CATSRGGTARGTIYF. For the CDR3, the DNA is TGTGCCACCAGCAGAGGTGGGACAGCCCGGGGCACCATATATTTT.

This chain uses TRBV15 with TRBJ2-1; 9 positions match TRBD2. The V and J ends lost 6 bases and 8 bases, in that order; junction bases with no gene match: 11. The germline V gene has CDR1 LNHNV and CDR2 YYDKDF (reference sequence). The CDR3 has 15 residues. This CDR3 reads CATSRLAGAVHEQFF. CDR3 DNA sequence: TGTGCCACCAGTCGCTTAGCGGGAGCGGTCCATGAGCAGTTCTTC.

CDR3 sequence reads: CASSPIRAGPGEQYF. The CDR3 bases are TGTGCCAGCAGCCCAATTCGGGCAGGGCCAGGGGAGCAGTACTTC. The chain is built from TRBV7-2 and TRBJ2-7; TRBD1 might be the D (5 bases). Germline loops: CDR1 SGHTA, CDR2 FQGNSA. The CDR3 contains 15 residues. The V and J ends lost 5 bases and 7 bases respectively, with 21 bases between them.

On this clone itself: Other DNA sequences in this sample translate to the same CDR3. V is TRBV27 and J is TRBJ2-7, with TRBD1 identical over 7 bases. Germline assignment: CDR1 MNHEY and CDR2 SMNVEV (reference sequence). V was pared by 3 bases and J by 6 bases, with 5 bases of the junction left unmatched. This CDR3 is built from 13 residues. The CDR3 DNA reads TGTGCCAGCAGTTTCGGGGCAGGGGGCGAGCAGTACTTC. Translated: CASSFGAGGEQYF.

This chain links TRBV6-2 or TRBV6-3 with TRBJ2-3; 11 bases agree with TRBD2. With 5 bases clipped from V and 3 bases from J, the junction kept 10 bases outside the gene matches. The CDR3 runs to 17 residues. The germline gives CDR1 MNHEY, CDR2 SVGEGT. CDR3: CASSRGPGLAATDTQYF. As DNA, the CDR3 is TGTGCCAGCAGTAGAGGACCGGGACTAGCGGCAACAGATACGCAGTATTTT.

The chain joins TRBV12-3 or TRBV12-4 to TRBJ1-1; D is perhaps TRBD1 (6 bases). V lost 6 bases, J lost 2 bases, and 10 bases lay in between. This CDR3 has 13 amino acids. CDR3 in amino acids: CASRQTGNTEAFF. DNA for the CDR3: TGTGCCAGCAGGCAGACAGGAAACACTGAAGCTTTCTTT.

V usage is TRBV27 and J usage is TRBJ2-5; 7 positions agree with TRBD2. V lost 5 bases, J lost 5 bases, and 8 bases stayed unmatched. In germline, CDR1 is MNHEY, CDR2 SMNVEV (reference sequence). The CDR3 consists of 14 residues. In nucleotides, the CDR3 is TGTGCCAGCAGTACCCGGGCGGGAGCGGAGACCCAGTACTTC. This translates into CASSTRAGAETQYF.

The chain combines TRBV5-5 with TRBJ1-2; D is unclear. Per germline, CDR1 SGHKS and CDR2 YYEKEE (reference sequence). V was clipped by 1 base and J by 4 bases, with 11 bases between them. This CDR3 has 14 amino acids. The CDR3 nucleotides are TGTGCCAGCAGCTTGTTGGAGACCTCCTATGGCTACACCTTC. Encoded protein: CASSLLETSYGYTF.

The gene calls are TRBV7-9 and TRBJ1-1, with TRBD1 matching over 9 bases. Germline CDR1 reads SEHNR; CDR2 reads FQNEAQ (reference sequence). The CDR3 runs 13 residues. The junction had 1 base not matched to a gene; V was cut back by 3 bases and J by 5 bases. CDR3 amino acids: CASSFGTGTEAFF. CDR3 sequence (DNA): TGTGCCAGCAGCTTCGGGACAGGGACTGAAGCTTTCTTT.

The chain joins TRBV4-1 to TRBJ2-3; tentative D call: TRBD2 (6 bases). This CDR3 spans 17 amino acids. Trimming took 2 bases from V and 3 from J, leaving 18 bases between them. CDR1 is MGHRA, CDR2 YSYEKL, per germline. The CDR3 loop reads CASSQYYSGVRTDTQYF. In DNA, the CDR3 is TGCGCCAGCAGCCAATACTACTCGGGGGTGAGAACAGATACGCAGTATTTT.

V gene TRBV5-1 combines with J gene TRBJ1-5, with unresolved D. Germline lookup yields CDR1 SGHRS and CDR2 YFSETQ. This CDR3 is 13 amino acids long. V dropped 0 bases and J dropped 5 bases, with 6 bases sitting between them. In nucleotides, the CDR3 is TGCGCCAGCAGCTTGGCCGCGGATCAGCCCCAGCATTTT. This codes for CASSLAADQPQHF.

V usage is TRBV28 and J usage is TRBJ2-7; 8 bases fit TRBD2. V was pared by 3 bases and J by 5 bases, with 6 bases of the junction left unmatched. The germline CDR1 and CDR2 sequences are MDHEN and SYDVKM. The CDR3 sequence is 14 residues long. The CDR3 is CASSFLPGGNEQYF. The CDR3 DNA is TGTGCCAGCAGTTTTCTTCCGGGGGGGAACGAGCAGTACTTC.

The chain is built from TRBV6-5 and TRBJ2-3; 7 bases align to TRBD2. Germline-derived CDR1 and CDR2 are MNHEY and SVGAGI. Unmatched junction bases numbered 7, after V lost 8 bases and J lost 2 bases. This CDR3 region has 14 residues. The CDR3 DNA follows: TGTGCCAGCCGGGCGGGGGTGGACACAGATACGCAGTATTTT. Translating it yields CASRAGVDTDTQYF.

V and J are TRBV6-1 and TRBJ2-5, with 9 bases fitting TRBD2. In germline, CDR1 is MNHNS, CDR2 SASEGT. V shed 1 base, J shed 5 bases, and the junction held 11 bases outside the gene matches. The CDR3 runs 17 residues. This chain's CDR3 is CASSEVLKRGVRETQYF. DNA for the CDR3: TGTGCCAGCAGTGAAGTCTTAAAGCGGGGGGTCAGGGAGACCCAGTACTTC.

The gene calls are TRBV5-1 and TRBJ2-3; weak D call: TRBD2 (6 bases). Trimming stripped 0 bases from V and 3 bases from J, with 14 bases between. CDR1 and CDR2 (germline): SGHRS, YFSETQ. The CDR3 extends over 16 amino acids. The CDR3 nucleotides are TGCGCCAGCAGCTTGGGGAGGGGAGGCGGTACAGATACGCAGTATTTT. Protein: CASSLGRGGGTDTQYF. Using reference TRBV5-1 and TRBJ2-3 for the parts outside the CDR3, the full variable domain is KAGVTQTPRYLIKTRGQQVTLSCSPISGHRSVSWYQQTPGQGLQFLFEYFSETQRNKGNFPGRFSGRQFSNSRSEMNVSTLELGDSALYLCASSLGRGGGTDTQYFGPGTRLTVL.